Following are 21 T cell receptor beta chains from one sample sequenced in a study of CD8+CD57+ T cells in acquired aplastic anemia. Investigators profiled TCR beta VDJ and CDR3 from genomic DNA template. TCRdb itself ran the reads through MiXCR, one entry per CDR3 protein. The profile shows around 180,000 distinct CDR3 sequences, about 60% of them singletons. Sequenced: sorted CD4+, CD8+, or CD8+CD57+ T cells (not recorded which) from PBMCs. These receptors were taken from a human donor in good health.

The table lists this clonotype with a few counts. The chain uses TRBV7-2 and TRBJ2-7; a possible D gene is TRBD2 (5 bases). Looked up from germline, CDR1 is SGHTA and CDR2 is FQGNSA. The CDR3 extends over 13 amino acids. Trimming left V 1 base short and J 5 bases short, with 9 bases between. CDR3 in amino acids: CASSLVTGNEQYF. DNA of the CDR3: TGTGCCAGCAGCTTAGTTACCGGGAACGAGCAGTACTTC.

This rearrangement joins TRBV7-9 to TRBJ2-7; 14 bases are a match to TRBD2. The CDR3 runs to 15 residues. CDR1 is SEHNR, CDR2 FQNEAQ, per germline (reference sequence). The trim removed 4 bases at V and 6 bases at J, leaving 5 bases unmatched. Written as DNA, the CDR3 is TGTGCCAGCAGCTCGGGACTAGCGGGGGCGGTCGAGCAGTACTTC. It specifies CASSSGLAGAVEQYF. The variable domain in full, completed from reference TRBV7-9 and TRBJ2-7, reads DTGVSQNPRHKITKRGQNVTFRCDPISEHNRLYWYRQTLGQGPEFLTYFQNEAQLEKSRLLSDRFSAERPKGSFSTLEIQRTEQGDSAMYLCASSSGLAGAVEQYFGPGTRLTVT.

This chain connects TRBV29-1 to TRBJ1-2; D remains unclear. Trimming shortened V by 3 bases and J by 3 bases, and 11 bases separated the two germline ends. Germline V gives CDR1 SQVTM, CDR2 ANQGSEA. The CDR3 length is 13 residues. The CDR3 bases are TGCAGCGTTGATGATATGGCACACTATGGCTACACCTTC. Residues: CSVDDMAHYGYTF.

This rearrangement joins TRBV9 to TRBJ2-7, with D uncertain. The CDR3 sequence is 13 residues long. Germline V CDR1 and CDR2: SGDLS, YYNGEE. Trimming removed 3 bases at V and 5 bases at J, with 12 bases between. CDR3 sequence reads: CASSETVRHEQYF. The CDR3 DNA is TGTGCCAGCAGCGAAACCGTAAGGCACGAGCAGTACTTC.

V usage is TRBV7-3 and J usage is TRBJ2-1; D may be TRBD1 or TRBD2 (6 bases each). The CDR3 contains 15 residues. V was cut by 5 bases and J by 8 bases, with 19 bases left in between. Germline V gives CDR1 SGHTA, CDR2 FQGTGA. In DNA form, the CDR3 reads TGTGCCAGCAGCCTATGGGGTAGGGGGGCCGATGAGCAGTTCTTC. Its translation is CASSLWGRGADEQFF.

The chain is built from TRBV7-2 and TRBJ1-1, with D perhaps matching TRBD1 (5 bases). Germline lookup yields CDR1 SGHTA and CDR2 FQGNSA. V was cut by 9 bases and J by 0 bases, with 11 bases left in between. There are 13 residues in the CDR3. Here the CDR3 reads CASIPGMNTEAFF. DNA for the CDR3: TGTGCCAGTATTCCAGGGATGAACACTGAAGCTTTCTTT.

This clonotype was found once. The chain links TRBV20-1 to TRBJ2-7; 7 positions agree with TRBD1. Trimming removed 3 bases from V and 5 bases from J; junction bases left unmatched: 7. Per the germline V gene, CDR1 is DFQATT and CDR2 is SNEGSKA (reference sequence). This CDR3 spans 13 amino acids. CDR3 sequence: CSARAQGDNEQYF. DNA for the CDR3: TGCAGTGCTAGGGCCCAGGGGGATAACGAGCAGTACTTC.

In its sample, this clonotype was seen many times. V and J are TRBV15 and TRBJ2-1; 12 nucleotides line up with TRBD2. Germline V CDR1 and CDR2: LNHNV, YYDKDF (reference sequence). After removal of 4 bases from V and 5 bases from J, the junction contained 9 bases not matched to a gene. The CDR3 contains 17 residues. CDR3 region: CATSTRSGLAGDNEQFF. In DNA form, the CDR3 reads TGTGCCACCAGCACTAGGTCGGGACTAGCGGGCGACAATGAGCAGTTCTTC. Based on the CDR3 plus reference TRBV15 and TRBJ2-1, the full variable domain is DAMVIQNPRYQVTQFGKPVTLSCSQTLNHNVMYWYQQKSSQAPKLLFHYYDKDFNNEADTPDNFQSRRPNTSFCFLDIRSPGLGDTAMYLCATSTRSGLAGDNEQFFGPGTRLTVL.

The CDR3 DNA reads as TGTGCCAGCGATTACATGCTAACCGGGACAGGGAACTATGGCTACACCTTC. Encoded protein: CASDYMLTGTGNYGYTF. The chain couples TRBV25-1 to TRBJ1-2, with TRBD1 matching over 9 bases. CDR3 length equals 17 residues. Per the germline V gene, CDR1 is MGHDK and CDR2 is SYGVNS. Trimming cost V 8 bases and J 2 bases; bases outside gene matches: 15.

The chain combines TRBV15 with TRBJ1-1, with TRBD1 as a possible D gene (5 bases). Germline V CDR1 and CDR2: LNHNV, YYDKDF (reference sequence). The CDR3 is 14 residues long. The V end lost 1 base, the J end lost 5 bases, and 11 bases lay between the germline ends. In nucleotides, the CDR3 is TGTGCCACCAGCAGAGGTACCGAGGGGACTGAAGCTTTCTTT. Encoded protein: CATSRGTEGTEAFF.

CDR3 nucleotides: TGTGCCAGCAGTGAAGGAAGCGGGGGGGCTGTAGATACGCAGTATTTT. This encodes CASSEGSGGAVDTQYF. The gene calls are TRBV2 and TRBJ2-3, with 10 bases identical to TRBD2. The CDR3 spans 16 residues. Germline V gives CDR1 SNHLY, CDR2 FYNNEI. J gave up 5 bases and V 1 base, and 6 bases lay outside the gene matches. Full variable domain (missing parts from reference TRBV2 and TRBJ2-3): EPEVTQTPSHQVTQMGQEVILRCVPISNHLYFYWYRQILGQKVEFLVSFYNNEISEKSEIFDDQFSVERPDGSNFTLKIRSTKLEDSAMYFCASSEGSGGAVDTQYFGPGTRLTVL.

The rearrangement uses TRBV19 and TRBJ2-2; a possible D gene is TRBD1 (5 bases). V gave up 4 bases and J gave up 2 bases, with 17 bases separating them. The CDR3 loop spans 17 amino acids. Germline V lookup: CDR1 LNHDA, CDR2 SQIVND (reference sequence). The CDR3 here is CASSNRQLRYNTGELFF. The CDR3, as DNA: TGTGCCAGTAGTAATCGACAGCTTAGATACAACACCGGGGAGCTGTTTTTT.

This clonotype was seen at least ten times. This chain connects TRBV6-5 to TRBJ2-1; 7 bases are a match to TRBD2. Germline loops: CDR1 MNHEY, CDR2 SVGAGI. This CDR3 spans 16 amino acids. J lost 0 bases, V lost 6 bases, and 8 bases had no gene match. CDR3: CASRERLAGSYNEQFF. DNA for the CDR3: TGTGCCAGCAGGGAAAGACTAGCCGGCTCCTACAATGAGCAGTTCTTC.

The chain has TRBV20-1 and TRBJ2-5, with 7 bases fitting TRBD2. The CDR3 contains 14 residues. Germline V gives CDR1 DFQATT, CDR2 SNEGSKA (reference sequence). The J segment lost 4 bases and the V segment lost 7 bases, leaving 12 bases of the junction unmatched. The CDR3 DNA reads as TGCAGTGTTCGGAGGCGGGAGCGTGGAGAGACCCAGTACTTC. This codes for CSVRRRERGETQYF.

Here the CDR3 DNA reads TGTGCCAGTAGTAAAGACCGGGACAGGGACGAAAAACTGTTTTTT. Translation: CASSKDRDRDEKLFF. The chain recombines TRBV19 with TRBJ1-4, with 9 bases fitting TRBD1. CDR1 and CDR2 from the germline V gene are LNHDA and SQIVND (reference sequence). The CDR3 has 15 amino acids. V lost 4 bases to trimming and J lost 8 bases; unmatched junction nucleotides: 8.

About this clonotype itself: One junction end does not reproduce the germline sequence, and a read error may be involved. The DNA of the CDR3 is TGCGCCAGCAGCCCCCTGGGGGGGACGCCGAAGTACTTC. Its protein product is CASSPLGGTPKYF. The rearrangement joins TRBV5-5 to TRBJ2-7; 7 bases map to TRBD2. CDR1 and CDR2 (germline): SGHKS, YYEKEE (reference sequence). This CDR3 is built from 13 residues.

V and J are TRBV25-1 and TRBJ2-5; D possibly uses TRBD1 or TRBD2 (5 bases each). Germline V gives CDR1 MGHDK, CDR2 SYGVNS. This CDR3 region has 13 residues. Trimming removed 6 bases from V and 5 bases from J, with 13 bases in between. Written as DNA, the CDR3 is TGTGCCAGCAGCTTAGTCAGGGAGGAGACCCAGTACTTC. Encoded protein: CASSLVREETQYF.

V is TRBV2 and J is TRBJ1-5; D possibly corresponds to TRBD1 (5 bases). The germline CDR1 and CDR2 sequences are SNHLY and FYNNEI. V was trimmed by 2 bases and J by 2 bases, leaving 13 bases between them. This CDR3 is 16 amino acids long. The chain's CDR3 is CASSERAGQGNQPQHF. The CDR3 bases are TGTGCCAGCAGTGAACGGGCAGGGCAGGGCAATCAGCCCCAGCATTTT.

Comment on this clonotype: Compared with germline, one end of the junction differs, possibly owing to a read error. CDR3 loop: CSASRPEETQYF. In nucleotides, the CDR3 is TGCAGTGCTAGTCGTCCAGAAGAAACCCAGTACTTC. The chain is built from TRBV20-1 and TRBJ2-5; no clear D. Germline CDR1 and CDR2: DFQATT and SNEGSKA (reference sequence). This CDR3 is 12 amino acids long.

The rearrangement uses TRBV7-6 and TRBJ2-5; 7 nucleotides match TRBD2. Germline V CDR1 and CDR2: SGHVS, FNYEAQ. This CDR3 is 15 amino acids long. V lost 5 bases and J lost 4; bases outside the gene matches: 10. The CDR3 DNA reads as TGTGCCAGCAGCCAGCGACGGGGGGACGGAGAGACCCAGTACTTC. Translating gives CASSQRRGDGETQYF.

The J gene is TRBJ2-3, the V gene TRBV20-1; D possibly uses TRBD1 or TRBD2 (5 bases each). V was trimmed by 2 bases and J by 9 bases, leaving 18 bases between them. Germline V gives CDR1 DFQATT, CDR2 SNEGSKA (reference sequence). The CDR3 is 14 amino acids. CDR3: CSARITGRPATQYF. The CDR3 DNA reads as TGCAGTGCTAGAATAACGGGACGGCCCGCGACGCAGTATTTT.